The 4 T cell receptor beta chains below all came from one sample that was sequenced in a study of CD8 T cells in ankylosing spondylitis (dated by TCRdb to 2017 to 2019). Library preparation was by 5' RACE. TCRdb names Illumina HiSeq 2500 as the instrument used. Starting from the raw public reads, TCRdb applied fastp trimming at Q25, assembled clones with MiXCR and retained in-frame beta chains. Merged by CDR3 protein, the rows form single entries marked with the most common genes and DNA. This sample holds roughly 230,000 distinct CDR3 sequences; under 20% were observed only once. The biggest ten clones account for over 25% of the sample. The sequenced sample consisted of blood, either unsorted or a sorted T cell fraction (not recorded which). Receptors originate from a male donor with ankylosing spondylitis or in good health (not recorded which).

This clonotype was found many times. The V call is TRBV27, the J call TRBJ2-7; D is unclear. CDR1 is MNHEY and CDR2 is SMNVEV in the germline V gene (reference sequence). Trimming removed 1 base at V and 0 bases at J, with 10 bases between. The CDR3 consists of 15 residues. The CDR3 spells CASSLYPPFSYEQYF. The CDR3 DNA follows: TGTGCCAGCAGTTTATACCCCCCGTTCTCCTACGAGCAGTACTTC.

This clonotype has just a few counts. The rearrangement uses TRBV29-1 and TRBJ1-1; 8 bases are a match to TRBD1. CDR1 is SQVTM, CDR2 ANQGSEA, per germline. V lost 6 bases, J lost 1 base, and 1 base stayed unmatched. There are 12 residues in the CDR3. Written as DNA, the CDR3 is TGCAGCGTCGACAGGGGGAACACTGAAGCTTTCTTT. Protein product: CSVDRGNTEAFF. Drawing the rest from reference TRBV29-1 and TRBJ1-1, the complete variable domain is SAVISQKPSRDICQRGTSLTIQCQVDSQVTMMFWYRQQPGQSLTLIATANQGSEATYESGFVIDKFPISRPNLTFSTLTVSNMSPEDSSIYLCSVDRGNTEAFFGQGTRLTVV.

This chain connects TRBV20-1 to TRBJ2-1; D is unresolved. Germline values: CDR1 DFQATT, CDR2 SNEGSKA (reference sequence). This CDR3 region has 14 residues. V dropped 6 bases and J dropped 7 bases, with 19 bases sitting between them. CDR3 bases: TGCAGTGCCGTAGGGCCATCTATCGGGAATGAGCAGTTCTTC. Its translation is CSAVGPSIGNEQFF.

This clonotype was detected only a few times. The rearrangement joins TRBV19 to TRBJ2-1; 11 positions agree with TRBD2. The CDR3 consists of 14 residues. The germline gives CDR1 LNHDA, CDR2 SQIVND (reference sequence). The ends lost 3 bases at V and 6 bases at J; junction bases unmatched: 1. CDR3 in amino acids: CASSMTSGANEQFF. In DNA, the CDR3 is TGTGCCAGTAGTATGACTAGCGGGGCCAATGAGCAGTTCTTC.